This T cell receptor (beta chain) was recovered during a study of blood T cell repertoires in COVID-19. The junction had 7 bases not matched to a gene; V was cut back by 10 bases and J by 0 bases. This CDR3 contains 15 residues. Germline CDR1 and CDR2: MNHEY and SVGAGI. Assay: immunoSEQ multiplex PCR; the TCRdb copy retains only in-frame clones and omits some. Of roughly 300,000 clones in the sample, about 86% were seen once. The chain combines TRBV6-5 with TRBJ2-3; 10 bases are a match to TRBD2. This TCR was recovered from a middle-aged woman with acute COVID-19. The sample was PBMCs or T cells enriched from blood (not recorded which). Written as DNA, the CDR3 is TGTGCCACCAGAACGGGACTAGCGAGCACAGATACGCAGTATTTT. As protein: CATRTGLASTDTQYF.